This T cell receptor (beta chain) was observed in a study of blood T cell repertoires in COVID-19. Study information: The study drew acute and convalescent COVID-19 samples from the United States, Italy and Spain. T cells, B-cell-depleted T cells, or PBMCs supplied cDNA or gDNA.

Source study methods: How many nucleated cells were present was estimated from reference gene primer amplification. The assay was immunoSEQ multiplex PCR, and TCRdb's table has in-frame clones only and misses some. Clone size and V and J calls were adopted from that table, with D and trimming inferred from the DNA. The sample consists of a few hundred thousand clones, more than 85% of them appearing once. This clone showed up just once. The Seattle patients, enrolled during active infection, were followed longitudinally. The sequence was collected from a person aged 18 to 30 with COVID-19, enrolled during active disease. What was sequenced was peripheral blood.

CDR3: CASSDPSGRSAGELFF. Here the CDR3 DNA reads TGTGCCAGCAGTGACCCTAGCGGGAGGTCTGCCGGGGAGCTGTTTTTT. This chain links TRBV2 with TRBJ2-2; TRBD2 aligns across 11 bases. V gave up 3 bases and J gave up 6 bases; unmatched junction bases: 6. CDR1 is SNHLY and CDR2 is FYNNEI in the germline V gene. The CDR3 extends over 16 amino acids.